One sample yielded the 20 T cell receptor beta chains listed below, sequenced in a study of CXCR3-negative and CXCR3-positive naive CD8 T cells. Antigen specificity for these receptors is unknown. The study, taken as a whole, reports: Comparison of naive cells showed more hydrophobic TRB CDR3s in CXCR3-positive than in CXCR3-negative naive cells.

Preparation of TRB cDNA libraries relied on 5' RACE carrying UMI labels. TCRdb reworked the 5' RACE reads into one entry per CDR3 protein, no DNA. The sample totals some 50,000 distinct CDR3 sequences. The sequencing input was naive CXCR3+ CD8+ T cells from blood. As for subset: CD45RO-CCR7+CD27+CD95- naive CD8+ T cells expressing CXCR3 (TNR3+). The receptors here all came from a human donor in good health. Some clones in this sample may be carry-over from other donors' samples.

The CDR3 reads CAISESPSYEQYF. The V and J genes are TRBV10-3 and TRBJ2-7. This CDR3 has 13 residues. The germline gives CDR1 ENHRY, CDR2 SYGVKD.

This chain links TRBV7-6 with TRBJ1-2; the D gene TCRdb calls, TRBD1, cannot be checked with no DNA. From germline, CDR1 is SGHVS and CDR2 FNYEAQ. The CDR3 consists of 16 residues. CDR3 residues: CASTPLQPGSNYGYTF.

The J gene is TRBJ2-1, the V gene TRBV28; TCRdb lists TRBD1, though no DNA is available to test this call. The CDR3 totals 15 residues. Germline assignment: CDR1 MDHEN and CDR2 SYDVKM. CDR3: CASSILAGVYNEQFF.

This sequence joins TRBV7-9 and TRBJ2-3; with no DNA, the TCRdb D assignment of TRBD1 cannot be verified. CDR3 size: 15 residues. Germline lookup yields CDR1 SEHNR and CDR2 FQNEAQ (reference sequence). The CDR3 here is CASSRTGDFTDTQYF.

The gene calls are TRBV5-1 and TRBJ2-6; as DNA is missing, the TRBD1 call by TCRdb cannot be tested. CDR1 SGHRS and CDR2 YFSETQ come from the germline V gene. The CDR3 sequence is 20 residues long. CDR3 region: CASSSKDDRGPYFGANVLTF.

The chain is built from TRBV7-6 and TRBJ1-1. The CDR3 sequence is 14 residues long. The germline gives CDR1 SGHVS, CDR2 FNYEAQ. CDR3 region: CASSLAGRTTEAFF.

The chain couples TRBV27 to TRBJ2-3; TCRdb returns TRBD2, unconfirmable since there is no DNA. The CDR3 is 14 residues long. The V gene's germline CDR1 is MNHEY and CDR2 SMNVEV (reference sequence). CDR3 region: CASRTSSLSDTQYF.

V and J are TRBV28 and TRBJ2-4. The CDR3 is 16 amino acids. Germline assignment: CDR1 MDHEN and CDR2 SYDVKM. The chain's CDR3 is CASSPSHELAKNIQYF.

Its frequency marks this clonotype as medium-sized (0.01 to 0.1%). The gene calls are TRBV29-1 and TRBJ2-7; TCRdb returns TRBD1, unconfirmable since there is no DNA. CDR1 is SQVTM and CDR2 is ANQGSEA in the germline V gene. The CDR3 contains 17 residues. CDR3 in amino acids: CSVDGAPGQGVGYEQYF.

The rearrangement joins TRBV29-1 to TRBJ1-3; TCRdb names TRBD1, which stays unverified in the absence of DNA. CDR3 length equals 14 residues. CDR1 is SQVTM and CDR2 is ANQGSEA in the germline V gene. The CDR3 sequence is CSVLDSGSGNTIYF. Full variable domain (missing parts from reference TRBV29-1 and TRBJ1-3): SAVISQKPSRDICQRGTSLTIQCQVDSQVTMMFWYRQQPGQSLTLIATANQGSEATYESGFVIDKFPISRPNLTFSTLTVSNMSPEDSSIYLCSVLDSGSGNTIYFGEGSWLTVV.

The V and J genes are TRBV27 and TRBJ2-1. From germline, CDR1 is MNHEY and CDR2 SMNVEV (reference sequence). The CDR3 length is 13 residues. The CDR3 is CASSLAEYNEQFF.

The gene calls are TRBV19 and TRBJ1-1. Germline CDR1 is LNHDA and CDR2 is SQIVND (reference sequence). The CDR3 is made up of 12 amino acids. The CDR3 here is CASSIRGTEAFF.

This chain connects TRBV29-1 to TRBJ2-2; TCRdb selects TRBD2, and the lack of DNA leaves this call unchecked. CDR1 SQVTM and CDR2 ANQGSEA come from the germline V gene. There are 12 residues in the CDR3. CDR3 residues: CSVTGGPGELFF.

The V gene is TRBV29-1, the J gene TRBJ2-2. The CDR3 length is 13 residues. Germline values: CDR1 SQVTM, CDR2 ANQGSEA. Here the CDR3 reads CSVEEGNTGELFF.

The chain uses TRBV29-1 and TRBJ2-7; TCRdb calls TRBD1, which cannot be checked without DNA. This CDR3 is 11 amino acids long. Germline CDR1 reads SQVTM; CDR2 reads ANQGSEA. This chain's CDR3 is CSVVQAYEQYF.

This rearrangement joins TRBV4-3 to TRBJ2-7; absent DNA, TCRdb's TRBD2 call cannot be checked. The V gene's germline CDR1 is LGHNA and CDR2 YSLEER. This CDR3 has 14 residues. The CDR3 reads CASSQGGGTYEQYF.

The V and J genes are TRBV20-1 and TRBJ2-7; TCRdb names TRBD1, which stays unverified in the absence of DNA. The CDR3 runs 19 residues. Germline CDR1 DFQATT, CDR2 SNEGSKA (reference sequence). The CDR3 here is CSASSLAGGTEVESYEQYF.

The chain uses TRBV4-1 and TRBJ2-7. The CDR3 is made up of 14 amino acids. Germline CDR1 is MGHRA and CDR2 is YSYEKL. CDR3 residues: CASSLSEVSYEQYF.

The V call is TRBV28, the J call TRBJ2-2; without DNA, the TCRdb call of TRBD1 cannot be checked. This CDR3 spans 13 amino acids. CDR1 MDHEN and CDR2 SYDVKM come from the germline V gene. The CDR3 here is CASSFAQAGELFF.

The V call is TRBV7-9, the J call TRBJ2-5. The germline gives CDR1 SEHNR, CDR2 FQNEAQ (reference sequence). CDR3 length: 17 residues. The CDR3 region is CASSLIGSAGDQETQYF. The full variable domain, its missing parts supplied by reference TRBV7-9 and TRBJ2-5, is DTGVSQNPRHKITKRGQNVTFRCDPISEHNRLYWYRQTLGQGPEFLTYFQNEAQLEKSRLLSDRFSAERPKGSFSTLEIQRTEQGDSAMYLCASSLIGSAGDQETQYFGPGTRLLVL.